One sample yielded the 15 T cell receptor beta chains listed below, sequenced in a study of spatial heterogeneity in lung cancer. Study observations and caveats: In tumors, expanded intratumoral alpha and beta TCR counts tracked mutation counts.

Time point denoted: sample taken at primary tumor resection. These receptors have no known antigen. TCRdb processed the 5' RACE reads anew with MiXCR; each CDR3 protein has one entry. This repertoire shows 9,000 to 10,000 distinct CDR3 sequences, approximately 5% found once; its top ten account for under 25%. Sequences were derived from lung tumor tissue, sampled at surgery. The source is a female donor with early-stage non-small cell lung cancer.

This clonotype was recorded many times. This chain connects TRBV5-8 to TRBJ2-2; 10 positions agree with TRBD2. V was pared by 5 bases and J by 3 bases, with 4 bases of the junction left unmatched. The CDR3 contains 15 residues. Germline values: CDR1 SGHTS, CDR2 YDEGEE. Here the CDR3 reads CASRISGRYTGELFF. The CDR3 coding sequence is TGTGCCAGCAGGATTAGCGGGAGGTACACCGGGGAGCTGTTTTTT.

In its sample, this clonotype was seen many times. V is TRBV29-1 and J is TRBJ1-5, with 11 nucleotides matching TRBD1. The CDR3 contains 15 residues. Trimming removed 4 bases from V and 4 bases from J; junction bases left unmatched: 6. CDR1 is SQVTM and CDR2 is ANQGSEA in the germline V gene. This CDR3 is CSVVFGTGGNQPQHF. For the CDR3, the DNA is TGCAGCGTTGTCTTCGGGACAGGGGGTAATCAGCCCCAGCATTTT.

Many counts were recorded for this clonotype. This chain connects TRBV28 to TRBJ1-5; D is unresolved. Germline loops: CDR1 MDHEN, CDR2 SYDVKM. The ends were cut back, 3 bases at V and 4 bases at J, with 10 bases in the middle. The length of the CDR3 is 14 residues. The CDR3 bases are TGTGCCAGCAGTTTCGGGCGCTCTAATCAGCCCCAGCATTTT. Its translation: CASSFGRSNQPQHF.

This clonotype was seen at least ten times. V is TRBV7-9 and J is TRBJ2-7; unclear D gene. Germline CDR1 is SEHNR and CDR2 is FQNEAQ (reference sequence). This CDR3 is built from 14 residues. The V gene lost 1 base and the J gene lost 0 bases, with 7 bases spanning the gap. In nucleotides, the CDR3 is TGTGCCAGCAGCTTAGATCAAAGCTCCTACGAGCAGTACTTC. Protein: CASSLDQSSYEQYF.

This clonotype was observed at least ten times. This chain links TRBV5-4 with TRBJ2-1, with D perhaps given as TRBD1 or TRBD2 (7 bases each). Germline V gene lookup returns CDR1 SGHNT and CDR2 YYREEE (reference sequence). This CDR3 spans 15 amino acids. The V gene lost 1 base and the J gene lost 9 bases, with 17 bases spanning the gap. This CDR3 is CASSLPQGGVGEQFF. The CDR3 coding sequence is TGTGCCAGCAGCTTGCCCCAGGGGGGGGTCGGTGAGCAGTTCTTC.

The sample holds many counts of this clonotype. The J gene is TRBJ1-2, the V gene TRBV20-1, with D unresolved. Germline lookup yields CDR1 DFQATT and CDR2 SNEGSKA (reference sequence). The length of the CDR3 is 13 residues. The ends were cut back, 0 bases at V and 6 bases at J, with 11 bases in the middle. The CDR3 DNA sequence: TGCAGTGCTAGAGATGCGGTTGGGAATGGCTACACCTTC. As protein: CSARDAVGNGYTF.

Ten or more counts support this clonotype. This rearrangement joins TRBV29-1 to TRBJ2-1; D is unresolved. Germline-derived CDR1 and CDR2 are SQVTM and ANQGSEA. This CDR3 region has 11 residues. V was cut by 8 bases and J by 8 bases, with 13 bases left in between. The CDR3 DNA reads TGCAGCCTTTCGGTCAACCATGAGCAGTTCTTC. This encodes CSLSVNHEQFF.

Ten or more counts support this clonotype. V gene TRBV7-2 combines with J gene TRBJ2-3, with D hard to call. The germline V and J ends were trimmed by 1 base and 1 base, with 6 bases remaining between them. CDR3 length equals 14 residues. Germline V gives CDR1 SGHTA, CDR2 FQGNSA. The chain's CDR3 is CASSLVYGTDTQYF. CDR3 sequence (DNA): TGTGCCAGCAGCTTAGTTTACGGCACAGATACGCAGTATTTT.

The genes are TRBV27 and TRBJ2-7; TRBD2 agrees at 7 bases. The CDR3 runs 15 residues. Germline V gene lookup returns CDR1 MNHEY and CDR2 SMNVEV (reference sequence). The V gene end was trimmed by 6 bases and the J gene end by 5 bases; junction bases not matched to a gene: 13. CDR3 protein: CASRRVVGGIHEQYF. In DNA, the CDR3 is TGTGCCAGCAGGCGAGTCGTGGGAGGGATCCACGAGCAGTACTTC.

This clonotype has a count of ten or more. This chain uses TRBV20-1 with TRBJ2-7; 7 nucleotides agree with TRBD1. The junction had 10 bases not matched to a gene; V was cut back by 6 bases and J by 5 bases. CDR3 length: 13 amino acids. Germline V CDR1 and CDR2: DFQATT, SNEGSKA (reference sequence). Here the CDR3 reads CSARGPSIHEQYF. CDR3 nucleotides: TGCAGTGCGAGGGGGCCTAGTATCCACGAGCAGTACTTC.

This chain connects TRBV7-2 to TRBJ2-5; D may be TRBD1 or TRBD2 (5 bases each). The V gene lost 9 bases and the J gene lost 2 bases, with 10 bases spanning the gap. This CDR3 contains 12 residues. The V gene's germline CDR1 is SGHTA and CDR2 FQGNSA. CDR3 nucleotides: TGTGCCAGTAAGGGACCACAAGAGACCCAGTACTTC. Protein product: CASKGPQETQYF. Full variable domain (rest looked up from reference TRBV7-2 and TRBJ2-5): GAGVSQSPSNKVTEKGKDVELRCDPISGHTALYWYRQSLGQGLEFLIYFQGNSAPDKSGLPSDRFSAERTGGSVSTLTIQRTQQEDSAVYLCASKGPQETQYFGPGTRLLVL.

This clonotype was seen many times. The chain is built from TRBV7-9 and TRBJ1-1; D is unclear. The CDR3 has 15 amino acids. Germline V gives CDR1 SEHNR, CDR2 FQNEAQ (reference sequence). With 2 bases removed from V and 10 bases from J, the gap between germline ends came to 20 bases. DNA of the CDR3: TGTGCCAGCAGCTTAAGAAAGGGTGGCGTTGGAGGAGCTTTCTTT. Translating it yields CASSLRKGGVGGAFF.

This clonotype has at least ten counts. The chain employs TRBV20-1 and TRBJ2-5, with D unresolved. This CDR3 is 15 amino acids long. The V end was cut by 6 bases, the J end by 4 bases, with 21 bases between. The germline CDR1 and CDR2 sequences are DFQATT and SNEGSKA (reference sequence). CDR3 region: CSATPDPARRETQYF. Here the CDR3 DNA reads TGCAGTGCCACCCCCGACCCCGCCCGACGAGAGACCCAGTACTTC.

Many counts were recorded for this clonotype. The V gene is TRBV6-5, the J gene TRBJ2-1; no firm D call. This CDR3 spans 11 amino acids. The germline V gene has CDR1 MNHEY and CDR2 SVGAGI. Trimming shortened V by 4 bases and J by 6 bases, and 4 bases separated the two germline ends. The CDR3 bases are TGTGCCAGCAGTTCGATCAATGAGCAGTTCTTC. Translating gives CASSSINEQFF.

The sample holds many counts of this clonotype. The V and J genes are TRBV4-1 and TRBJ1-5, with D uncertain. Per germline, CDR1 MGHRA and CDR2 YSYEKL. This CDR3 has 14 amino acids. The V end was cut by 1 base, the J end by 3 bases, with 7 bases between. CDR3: CASSQGRANQPQHF. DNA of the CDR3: TGCGCCAGCAGCCAAGGCCGGGCCAATCAGCCCCAGCATTTT.